One sample yielded the 19 T cell receptor beta chains listed below, sequenced in a study of Ad26.COV2.S vaccination and SARS-CoV-2 variants (dated by TCRdb to 2020 to 2022). The meaning of the sample's time point label: individuals recovered from natural SARS-CoV-2 infection. Library method: the immunoSEQ multiplex PCR assay. Here the immuneACCESS table is served through TCRdb, limited to in-frame sequences with V and J called. Missing clones are a known gap in these copies; in checked studies unresolved V genes cover under half, and the rest lacks a known reason. The sample table holds some 350,000 clones, of which about 90% were seen once. The biggest ten clones account for about 3.9% of the sample. Source: peripheral blood, taken after recovery from COVID-19. These receptor sequences come from a human donor who had recovered from COVID-19.

V and J are TRBV19 and TRBJ1-2; 8 bases are a match to TRBD1. With V trimmed by 3 bases and J by 7 bases, 4 bases remained unmatched. CDR1 is LNHDA, CDR2 SQIVND, per germline (reference sequence). This CDR3 spans 13 amino acids. CDR3: CASSILQGVGYTF. CDR3 nucleotides: TGTGCCAGTAGTATTCTACAGGGGGTTGGCTACACCTTC.

The rearrangement links TRBV10-1 to TRBJ2-1; no firm D call. The length of the CDR3 is 13 residues. V lost 4 bases and J lost 6, with 10 bases in between. Germline values: CDR1 WNHNN, CDR2 SYGVQD (reference sequence). Written as DNA, the CDR3 is TGCGCCAGCAGTGCGCTTTGGGGCAATGAGCAGTTCTTC. Protein product: CASSALWGNEQFF.

V is TRBV25-1 and J is TRBJ1-2, with D maybe TRBD1 (6 bases). The germline V gene encodes CDR1 MGHDK and CDR2 SYGVNS. The CDR3 is made up of 14 amino acids. V lost 7 bases to trimming and J lost 7 bases, with 19 bases between them. The CDR3 nucleotides read TGTGCCAGCACTGGGGTGGCAGAAGGGGGTGGCTACACCTTC. Its protein is CASTGVAEGGGYTF.

This clone has only one observation. The rearrangement uses TRBV4-1 and TRBJ2-1; D is uncertain. The ends were cut back, 4 bases at V and 2 bases at J, with 12 bases in the middle. Per the germline V gene, CDR1 is MGHRA and CDR2 is YSYEKL. The length of the CDR3 is 15 residues. The chain's CDR3 is CASSLTNGPYNEQFF. As DNA, the CDR3 is TGCGCCAGCAGCCTTACCAACGGTCCCTACAATGAGCAGTTCTTC.

The CDR3: CASSVAWGARAGEQFF. The CDR3, as DNA: TGTGCCAGCAGCGTAGCGTGGGGGGCCCGGGCGGGAGAGCAGTTCTTC. The genes are TRBV9 and TRBJ2-1, with D perhaps TRBD1 or TRBD2 (6 bases each). CDR1 and CDR2 from the germline V gene are SGDLS and YYNGEE. V lost 0 bases and J lost 10, with 20 bases in between. The CDR3 loop spans 16 amino acids.

The chain has TRBV6-5 and TRBJ1-2; no definite D call. CDR1 MNHEY and CDR2 SVGAGI come from the germline V gene. V shed 5 bases and J shed 0 bases, with 13 bases lying between them. The CDR3 consists of 15 residues. CDR3 protein: CASSPNLAANYGYTF. As DNA, the CDR3 is TGTGCCAGCAGTCCCAACCTAGCAGCTAACTATGGCTACACCTTC.

The chain is built from TRBV15 and TRBJ1-3; D remains unclear. Germline CDR1 is LNHNV and CDR2 is YYDKDF (reference sequence). The CDR3 spans 15 residues. V was shortened by 3 bases and J by 2 bases, with 11 bases between the two germline ends. The chain's CDR3 is CATSRKELTGNTIYF. CDR3 DNA: TGTGCCACCAGCAGGAAGGAACTCACTGGAAACACCATATATTTT.

The chain joins TRBV24-1 to TRBJ2-1; the match to TRBD1 covers 8 bases. The CDR3 extends over 13 amino acids. Germline V CDR1 and CDR2: KGHDR, SFDVKD. V shed 4 bases, J shed 11 bases, and the junction held 6 bases outside the gene matches. CDR3 DNA: TGTGCCACCAGTGAACAACCAGGGGGCAAGCAGTTCTTC. Encoded protein: CATSEQPGGKQFF.

This chain connects TRBV18 to TRBJ1-1, with D perhaps matching TRBD1 (6 bases). Deletions cut 4 bases from V and 2 bases from J, with 14 bases between. Germline CDR1 is KGHSH and CDR2 is LQKENI. CDR3 length equals 15 residues. Here the CDR3 reads CASSREMGGNTEAFF. CDR3 DNA sequence: TGTGCCAGCTCACGAGAGATGGGGGGCAACACTGAAGCTTTCTTT.

The chain links TRBV2 to TRBJ1-5; TRBD1 is a possible D gene (5 bases). Trimming stripped 4 bases from V and 3 bases from J, with 16 bases between. Per germline, CDR1 SNHLY and CDR2 FYNNEI. The CDR3 sequence is 16 residues long. CDR3 amino acids: CASSGGGGNNNQPQHF. The DNA for the CDR3 is TGTGCCAGCAGTGGGGGCGGGGGGAATAACAATCAGCCCCAGCATTTT.

This chain connects TRBV10-2 to TRBJ1-2; D not resolved. CDR3 size: 13 residues. CDR1 WSHSY and CDR2 SAAADI come from the germline V gene. V was pared by 7 bases and J by 2 bases, with 11 bases between. The CDR3 region has the DNA TGCGCCAGCACTCCGACACCGAACTATGGCTACACCTTC. Translated: CASTPTPNYGYTF.

This clone occurred once. The chain carries TRBV6-2 or TRBV6-3 and TRBJ2-5; 12 bases fit TRBD2. CDR1 and CDR2 from the germline V gene are MNHEY and SVGEGT. J was trimmed by 0 bases and V by 6 bases; bases with no gene match: 5. The CDR3 length is 16 residues. CDR3 amino acids: CASSYRTSGDQETQYF. As DNA, the CDR3 is TGTGCCAGCAGCTATCGGACTAGCGGGGACCAAGAGACCCAGTACTTC.

The J gene is TRBJ1-6, the V gene TRBV11-2, with unresolved D. V dropped 5 bases and J dropped 8 bases, with 13 bases sitting between them. The CDR3 extends over 14 amino acids. Germline values: CDR1 SGHAT, CDR2 FQNNGV. DNA for the CDR3: TGTGCCAGCAGCGATTTAGTGGCCCATTCACCCCTCCACTTT. This translates into CASSDLVAHSPLHF.

This chain joins TRBV19 and TRBJ1-1; 10 nucleotides match TRBD1. V was pared by 3 bases and J by 4 bases, with 8 bases of the junction left unmatched. The V gene's germline CDR1 is LNHDA and CDR2 SQIVND (reference sequence). This CDR3 is 16 amino acids long. The CDR3 DNA follows: TGTGCCAGTAGTATGATAGAAAGGACAGGGGGCACTGAAGCTTTCTTT. Protein product: CASSMIERTGGTEAFF.

The sample holds a few counts of this clone. The rearrangement uses TRBV6-5 and TRBJ1-1, with no clear D. Between the trimmed V and J ends, which lost 0 bases and 6 bases, there was a span of 11 bases. Germline CDR1 is MNHEY and CDR2 is SVGAGI. CDR3 length: 14 residues. The CDR3 reads CASSYSTPRSEAFF. Here the CDR3 DNA reads TGTGCCAGCAGTTACTCGACCCCAAGATCTGAAGCTTTCTTT.

This rearrangement joins TRBV7-9 to TRBJ2-7; TRBD1 agrees at 7 bases. The CDR3 sequence is 15 residues long. Unmatched junction bases numbered 13, after V lost 5 bases and J lost 6 bases. Germline assignment: CDR1 SEHNR and CDR2 FQNEAQ (reference sequence). CDR3 nucleotide sequence: TGTGCCAGCAGCCTTAACAGGGGAAGCTCGGGCGAGCAGTACTTC. Protein sequence: CASSLNRGSSGEQYF.

This chain uses TRBV7-2 with TRBJ2-3, with 10 bases identical to TRBD2. The CDR3 sequence is 16 residues long. V lost 7 bases and J lost 1; bases outside the gene matches: 8. The germline gives CDR1 SGHTA, CDR2 FQGNSA. This CDR3 reads CASTPGLAGGTDTQYF. DNA of the CDR3: TGTGCCAGCACCCCGGGGCTAGCGGGGGGCACAGATACGCAGTATTTT.

V and J are TRBV5-1 and TRBJ2-5, with a tentative D call TRBD2 (7 bases). CDR1 and CDR2 from the germline V gene are SGHRS and YFSETQ. The CDR3 loop spans 14 amino acids. V gave up 5 bases and J gave up 4 bases, with 15 bases separating them. The CDR3 loop reads CASSGGASAETQYF. The CDR3 nucleotides read TGCGCCAGCAGTGGGGGGGCCTCAGCAGAGACCCAGTACTTC. The full variable domain, its missing parts supplied by reference TRBV5-1 and TRBJ2-5, is KAGVTQTPRYLIKTRGQQVTLSCSPISGHRSVSWYQQTPGQGLQFLFEYFSETQRNKGNFPGRFSGRQFSNSRSEMNVSTLELGDSALYLCASSGGASAETQYFGPGTRLLVL.

The gene calls are TRBV7-9 and TRBJ1-1; no reliable D call. Germline V CDR1 and CDR2: SEHNR, FQNEAQ (reference sequence). The CDR3 spans 14 residues. The ends were cut back, 5 bases at V and 6 bases at J, with 16 bases in the middle. The CDR3 protein is CASSPPSVAPEAFF. The CDR3 region has the DNA TGTGCCAGCAGCCCGCCGAGCGTAGCTCCTGAAGCTTTCTTT.